This T cell receptor beta chain was documented in a study of blood T cell repertoires in COVID-19. Looking at the study overall: In each case, the material was cDNA or gDNA derived from T cells, B-cell-depleted T cells, or PBMCs.

Trimming took 5 bases from V and 2 from J, leaving 9 bases between them. The CDR3 loop spans 13 amino acids. In germline, CDR1 is LGHDT, CDR2 YNNKEL (reference sequence). Authors' analysis steps: Reference gene primer amplification gave estimated nucleated cell counts. The method was immunoSEQ multiplex PCR; TCRdb's version includes in-frame clones alone and lacks a portion of them. The V and J calls and clone size were taken over from that table, and D and trimming were inferred from the DNA. The data show fewer than 200,000 clones, with roughly 84% seen just once and more than 7% held by the top ten.

The V gene is TRBV3-1 (or the pseudogene TRBV3-2), the J gene TRBJ1-1; possibly TRBD1 for D (6 bases). Material: peripheral blood. This receptor was identified in a woman aged 80 or over with active or convalescent COVID-19. CDR3 residues: CASSRGINTEAFF. The CDR3 nucleotides read TGTGCCAGCAGCAGGGGGATTAACACTGAAGCTTTCTTT.